These T cell receptor beta chains were read from a single sample in a study of cytomegalovirus exposure and HLA in healthy donors. Sequencing used immunoSEQ multiplex PCR; TCRdb keeps in-frame clones, though not all of them. The repertoire includes about 110,000 clones, 65% to 80% of them detected once, and 6.2% sits in the top ten. The sequenced material came from PBMCs. These receptors were taken from a man aged 25-45 years in good health and CMV-seropositive. Each CDR3 is given with its conserved first and last residue. A D gene is named only where the DNA matches it firmly. Size is stated for part of the rows, as once, few or many counts, or as a class when the clone is expanded.

D	size	V	J	DNA	CDR3
TRBD2	NA	TRBV6-1	TRBJ2-1	TGTGCCAGCAGTGACCTAGCGGGGGGGCTTAATGAGCAGTTCTTC	CASSDLAGGLNEQFF
TRBD2	NA	TRBV6-1	TRBJ2-1	TGTGCCAGCAGGGGACTAGCGGGGGGCCACAATGAGCAGTTCTTC	CASRGLAGGHNEQFF
NA	NA	TRBV7-9	TRBJ1-1	TGTGCCAGCAGCTTAGGGGCAGAGAGTGAAGCTTTCTTT	CASSLGAESEAFF
NA	NA	TRBV7-9	TRBJ2-7	TGTGCCAGCAGCTTAGGAGCAGGGGCCGAGCAGTACTTC	CASSLGAGAEQYF
NA	NA	TRBV7-2	TRBJ2-3	TGTGCCAGCAGCTTAGGAGTCAGGAGGATCACAGATACGCAGTATTTT	CASSLGVRRITDTQYF
NA	NA	TRBV27	TRBJ2-7	TGTGCCAGCAGTTTACACAGCTCCGGGACACCCATCGAGCAGTACTTC	CASSLHSSGTPIEQYF
TRBD1	NA	TRBV6-6	TRBJ2-1	TGTGCCAGCAGCCCCGGGACAGGGGCCTACAATGAGCAGTTCTTC	CASSPGTGAYNEQFF
NA	NA	TRBV6-5	TRBJ2-1	TGTGCCAGCTCTTACGAGGGGGTCATACACAATGAGCAGTTCTTC	CASSYEGVIHNEQFF
NA	NA	TRBV9	TRBJ2-2	TGTGCCAGCTCATTAGGAGTAGGGGCGTCCGGGGAGCTGTTTTTT	CASSLGVGASGELFF
NA	once	TRBV7-3	TRBJ2-3	TGTGCCAGCAGCTTAACTCCTCCCGGGGGCACAGATACGCAGTATTTT	CASSLTPPGGTDTQYF
TRBD2	few	TRBV15	TRBJ2-1	TGTGCCACCAGCAGAGATTCGGCAGCGGGGGTCTCCTACAATGAGCAGTTCTTC	CATSRDSAAGVSYNEQFF
NA	NA	TRBV5-1	TRBJ2-1	TGCGCCAGCAGCTTGAGGAGTCACAATGAGCAGTTCTTC	CASSLRSHNEQFF
NA	NA	TRBV19	TRBJ2-7	TGTGCCAGTAGTACGGGACAATCCTACGAGCAGTACTTC	CASSTGQSYEQYF
NA	NA	TRBV30	TRBJ2-7	TGTGCCTGGGCCCTCCTCGGCGAGCAGTACTTC	CAWALLGEQYF
NA	few	TRBV25-1	TRBJ1-2	TGTGCCAGCAGTGAATTATGGGAGTACTATGGCTACACCTTC	CASSELWEYYGYTF